This entry lists 20 T cell receptor beta chains sequenced from one sample in a study of blood T cell repertoires in COVID-19. The method was immunoSEQ multiplex PCR; TCRdb's version includes in-frame clones alone and lacks a portion of them. The sample has around 130,000 clones, approximately 71% seen once; the top ten hold roughly 7.3%. The source material was peripheral blood. The receptors derive from a human donor in a cohort sampled during active COVID-19.

The rearrangement links TRBV27 to TRBJ2-7, with D possibly being TRBD2 (5 bases). The length of the CDR3 is 13 residues. Germline CDR1 MNHEY, CDR2 SMNVEV (reference sequence). With 3 bases removed from V and 5 bases from J, the gap between germline ends came to 11 bases. CDR3 sequence reads: CASSFGGTDEQYF. The CDR3 DNA reads TGTGCCAGCAGTTTTGGAGGAACGGACGAGCAGTACTTC.

CDR3: CASSLPGQGHNEQFF. CDR3 sequence (DNA): TGTGCCAGCAGTTTACCGGGACAGGGCCACAATGAGCAGTTCTTC. The rearrangement uses TRBV27 and TRBJ2-1, with TRBD1 matching 9 bases. CDR3 length equals 15 residues. Trimming at V came to 2 bases and at J to 5 bases, leaving 4 bases not matched to a gene. Germline V gene sequence: CDR1 MNHEY, CDR2 SMNVEV (reference sequence).

This chain connects TRBV5-1 to TRBJ2-7; maybe TRBD1 (5 bases). Germline V gene data show CDR1 as SGHRS and CDR2 as YFSETQ. Trimming left V 2 bases short and J 2 bases short, with 8 bases between. CDR3 size: 13 residues. CDR3 DNA sequence: TGCGCCAGCAGCTTAGGGGCCCCCTACGAGCAGTACTTC. Residues: CASSLGAPYEQYF.

This chain links TRBV4-2 with TRBJ2-3; unclear D gene. Germline V CDR1 and CDR2: LGHNA, YNFKEQ. V shed 1 base and J shed 6 bases, with 14 bases lying between them. CDR3 size: 15 residues. The CDR3 nucleotides read TGTGCCAGCAGCCAAGTCGGCTCAGAGGTTGATACGCAGTATTTT. It codes for CASSQVGSEVDTQYF.

V usage is TRBV5-1 and J usage is TRBJ1-6; perhaps TRBD1 as D (6 bases). The CDR3 is made up of 16 amino acids. Between the trimmed V and J ends, which lost 0 bases and 6 bases, there was a span of 13 bases. Germline CDR1 and CDR2: SGHRS and YFSETQ. The CDR3 DNA is TGCGCCAGCAGCTTGGAAGGGGGACGGCTTAATTCACCCCTCCACTTT. Translating gives CASSLEGGRLNSPLHF.

The CDR3 bases are TGTGCCAGCAGCTTGGTACAGGGGGAAGCTTTCTTT. Protein: CASSLVQGEAFF. The J gene is TRBJ1-1, the V gene TRBV5-6, with 7 bases fitting TRBD1. Trimming removed 0 bases from V and 8 bases from J; junction bases left unmatched: 1. This CDR3 spans 12 amino acids. CDR1 and CDR2 from the germline V gene are SGHDT and YYEEEE.

This clone was observed once. The chain employs TRBV7-9 and TRBJ1-6; TRBD1 aligns across 9 bases. After removal of 5 bases from V and 7 bases from J, the junction contained 6 bases not matched to a gene. The CDR3 sequence is 15 residues long. CDR1 is SEHNR, CDR2 FQNEAQ, per germline (reference sequence). The CDR3 region is CASSPRQGVNSPLHF. The CDR3, as DNA: TGTGCCAGCAGCCCCCGACAGGGGGTGAATTCACCCCTCCACTTT.

This clone was found once. The rearrangement links TRBV19 to TRBJ2-7; 7 bases agree with TRBD2. Germline trimming cut 1 base from V and 2 bases from J; bases unmatched to any gene: 5. The CDR3 contains 15 residues. The germline V gene has CDR1 LNHDA and CDR2 SQIVND (reference sequence). The CDR3 here is CASSIGSGRAYEQYF. In DNA form, the CDR3 reads TGTGCCAGTAGTATAGGTAGCGGGCGAGCCTACGAGCAGTACTTC.

This clone has a handful of counts. The gene calls are TRBV15 and TRBJ1-3; 8 bases fit TRBD1. Germline-derived CDR1 and CDR2 are LNHNV and YYDKDF (reference sequence). The CDR3 runs 15 residues. J lost 8 bases, V lost 0 bases, and 6 bases had no gene match. CDR3 in amino acids: CATSRDLGRGHTIYF. The CDR3 DNA is TGTGCCACCAGCAGAGATCTAGGCAGGGGGCACACCATATATTTT.

The rearrangement uses TRBV9 and TRBJ1-2; D might be TRBD1 (6 bases). The germline CDR1 and CDR2 sequences are SGDLS and YYNGEE. The CDR3 has 12 residues. V lost 0 bases and J 7 bases, leaving 7 bases between the germline ends. CDR3 protein: CASSVAGVGYTF. The DNA of the CDR3 is TGTGCCAGCAGCGTAGCAGGGGTTGGCTACACCTTC.

The chain carries TRBV4-1 and TRBJ1-6; 9 bases align to TRBD1. The V gene's germline CDR1 is MGHRA and CDR2 YSYEKL. The trim removed 0 bases at V and 7 bases at J, leaving 1 base unmatched. The CDR3 sequence is 15 residues long. The CDR3 loop reads CASSQDGQGNSPLHF. Here the CDR3 DNA reads TGCGCCAGCAGCCAAGACGGACAGGGGAATTCACCCCTCCACTTT.

This sequence joins TRBV3-1 (or the pseudogene TRBV3-2) and TRBJ1-4; D uncertain. The V and J ends lost 0 bases and 4 bases respectively, with 6 bases between them. The length of the CDR3 is 14 residues. Germline V gene data show CDR1 as LGHDT and CDR2 as YNNKEL (reference sequence). In DNA, the CDR3 is TGTGCCAGCAGCCAAGAGCCGGGTAATGAAAAACTGTTTTTT. Its protein is CASSQEPGNEKLFF.

The CDR3 loop is CASRRLAGVSYEQYF. The CDR3 bases are TGTGCCAGCAGGAGACTAGCGGGAGTCTCCTACGAGCAGTACTTC. The chain joins TRBV2 to TRBJ2-7; 12 bases agree with TRBD2. The germline V gene has CDR1 SNHLY and CDR2 FYNNEI. The CDR3 is 15 amino acids. The trim removed 6 bases at V and 0 bases at J, leaving 3 bases unmatched.

The chain combines TRBV7-2 with TRBJ1-1, with D perhaps TRBD1 (6 bases). Germline values: CDR1 SGHTA, CDR2 FQGNSA. The V and J ends lost 5 bases and 2 bases respectively, with 15 bases between them. CDR3 length: 15 residues. The CDR3 loop reads CASSTSTGLNTEAFF. The CDR3 DNA follows: TGTGCCAGCAGCACCTCTACAGGGCTCAACACTGAAGCTTTCTTT. Full variable domain (remainder filled in from reference TRBV7-2 and TRBJ1-1): GAGVSQSPSNKVTEKGKDVELRCDPISGHTALYWYRQSLGQGLEFLIYFQGNSAPDKSGLPSDRFSAERTGGSVSTLTIQRTQQEDSAVYLCASSTSTGLNTEAFFGQGTRLTVV.

CDR3 loop: CASSLFNHEEAFF. Here the CDR3 DNA reads TGTGCCAGCAGTTTATTCAATCACGAGGAAGCTTTCTTT. This chain links TRBV28 with TRBJ1-1, with D hard to call. CDR1 is MDHEN and CDR2 is SYDVKM in the germline V gene. This CDR3 has 13 amino acids. V was clipped by 1 base and J by 8 bases, with 11 bases between them.

V and J are TRBV18 and TRBJ1-4, with 10 positions matching TRBD1. CDR3 size: 16 residues. The germline gives CDR1 KGHSH, CDR2 LQKENI. J gave up 2 bases and V 6 bases, and 6 bases lay outside the gene matches. The CDR3 nucleotides read TGTGCCAGCTCTACCGGGACAGGGGCGACTAATGAAAAACTGTTTTTT. Its protein is CASSTGTGATNEKLFF.

The chain links TRBV7-2 to TRBJ2-7; tentative D call: TRBD1 (6 bases). The CDR3 has 15 residues. V was cut by 3 bases and J by 2 bases, with 14 bases left in between. Germline-derived CDR1 and CDR2 are SGHTA and FQGNSA. The CDR3 loop is CASSFGPDSAYEQYF. Written as DNA, the CDR3 is TGTGCCAGCAGCTTTGGGCCGGACAGTGCCTACGAGCAGTACTTC.

The chain links TRBV19 to TRBJ1-2, with D unclear. Trimming shortened V by 3 bases and J by 6 bases, and 11 bases separated the two germline ends. Germline values: CDR1 LNHDA, CDR2 SQIVND (reference sequence). This CDR3 spans 13 amino acids. CDR3 nucleotides: TGTGCCAGTAGTATCACAGCTCCTGATGGCTACACCTTC. Translated: CASSITAPDGYTF.

In its sample, this clone was seen a few times. The chain recombines TRBV5-4 with TRBJ1-1; unclear D gene. The V end lost 6 bases, the J end lost 3 bases, and 18 bases lay between the germline ends. The CDR3 runs 15 residues. Germline assignment: CDR1 SGHNT and CDR2 YYREEE (reference sequence). Here the CDR3 reads CASTSAAGADTEAFF. The CDR3 DNA follows: TGTGCCAGCACTTCGGCGGCAGGAGCGGACACTGAAGCTTTCTTT.

Only a few counts were recorded for this clone. The sample holds other DNA sequences that translate to the same CDR3. The chain carries TRBV27 and TRBJ2-7, with D maybe TRBD1 (8 bases). Trimming pared 3 bases from V and 6 bases from J, leaving 21 bases between. Germline CDR1 MNHEY, CDR2 SMNVEV (reference sequence). This CDR3 region has 16 residues. DNA for the CDR3: TGTGCCAGCAGTTTGGGGCGGGGGCAGGGGGCGGTCGAGCAGTACTTC. Amino acids: CASSLGRGQGAVEQYF.